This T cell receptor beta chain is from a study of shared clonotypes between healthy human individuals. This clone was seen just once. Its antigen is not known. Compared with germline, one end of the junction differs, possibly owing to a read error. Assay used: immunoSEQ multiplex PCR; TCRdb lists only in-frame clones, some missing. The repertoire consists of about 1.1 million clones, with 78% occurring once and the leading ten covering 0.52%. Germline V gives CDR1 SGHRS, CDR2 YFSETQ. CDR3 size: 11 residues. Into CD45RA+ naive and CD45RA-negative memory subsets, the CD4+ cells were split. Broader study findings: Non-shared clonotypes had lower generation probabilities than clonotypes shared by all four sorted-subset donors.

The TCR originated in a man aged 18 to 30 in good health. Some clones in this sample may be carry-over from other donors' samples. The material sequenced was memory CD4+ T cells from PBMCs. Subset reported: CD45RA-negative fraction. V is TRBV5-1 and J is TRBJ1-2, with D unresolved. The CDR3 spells CASSLEWTVYF. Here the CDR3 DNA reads TGCGCCAGCAGCCTTGAGTGGACGGTCTACTTC.